This T cell receptor (beta chain) was captured in a study of blood T cell repertoires in COVID-19. Background on the study: Some COVID-19 samples were acute and others convalescent; all came from the United States, Italy and Spain.

The CDR3 runs 14 residues. Germline loops: CDR1 SQVTM, CDR2 ANQGSEA. Trimming cost V 6 bases and J 2 bases; bases outside gene matches: 7. Produced via immunoSEQ multiplex PCR; TCRdb's table is partial and in-frame only. Of under 200,000 clones in the sample, about 85% were seen once. The receptor was isolated from a man aged 55-75 years with active or convalescent COVID-19. The specimen was peripheral blood. V is TRBV29-1 and J is TRBJ1-5, with TRBD1 matching over 7 bases. Written as DNA, the CDR3 is TGCAGCGTAGGGGACAGTGGGGGCAATCAGCCCCAGCATTTT. This translates into CSVGDSGGNQPQHF.